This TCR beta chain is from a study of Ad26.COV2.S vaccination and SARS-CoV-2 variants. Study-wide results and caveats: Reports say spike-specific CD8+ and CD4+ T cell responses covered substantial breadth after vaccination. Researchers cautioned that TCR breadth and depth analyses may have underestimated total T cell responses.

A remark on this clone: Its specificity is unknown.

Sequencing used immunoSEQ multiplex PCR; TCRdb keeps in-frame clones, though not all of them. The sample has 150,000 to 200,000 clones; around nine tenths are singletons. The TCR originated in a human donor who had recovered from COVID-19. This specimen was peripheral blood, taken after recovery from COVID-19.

The CDR3 bases are TGTGCCAGCAGCTTAGTACTAGCGGGGGGGGTGAATACGCAGTATTTT. It specifies CASSLVLAGGVNTQYF. The rearrangement joins TRBV7-2 to TRBJ2-3; 13 nucleotides match TRBD2. Germline V gene lookup returns CDR1 SGHTA and CDR2 FQGNSA. The CDR3 is 16 residues long. V was pared by 1 base and J by 7 bases, with 5 bases of the junction left unmatched.